These 32 T cell receptor beta chains were sequenced from one sample in a study of cytomegalovirus exposure and HLA in healthy donors (dated by TCRdb to the late 2010s). The method was the immunoSEQ multiplex PCR assay. For the multiplex PCR, a mixture combining 60 forward primers for TCR Vbeta segments and 13 reverse primers for TCR Jbeta segments was used. TCRdb's version of the immuneACCESS table is confined to in-frame rearrangements and falls short of the full clone set. An unresolved V gene accounts for under half of the shortfall where checked; the remainder is of unknown origin. For this sample the table gives some 170,000 clones, of which roughly four fifths were detected only once. 0.96% of the sample is in the top ten clones. The sequenced sample consisted of PBMCs. Receptor source: a girl under 10 years old in good health and CMV-seropositive.

The chain joins TRBV25-1 to TRBJ2-1, with unresolved D. Germline lookup yields CDR1 MGHDK and CDR2 SYGVNS. V lost 3 bases, J lost 5 bases, and 14 bases lay in between. This CDR3 is built from 15 residues. CDR3 region: CASSDPHLLDNEQFF. The CDR3 DNA sequence: TGTGCCAGCAGTGACCCACACCTCCTCGACAATGAGCAGTTCTTC.

This clone has just one count. The chain combines TRBV4-1 with TRBJ1-3, with 7 bases identical to TRBD1. The CDR3 length is 18 residues. The V gene end was trimmed by 1 base and the J gene end by 3 bases; junction bases not matched to a gene: 12. The germline V gene encodes CDR1 MGHRA and CDR2 YSYEKL. The CDR3 reads CASSQGQQGIRIGNTIYF. The CDR3 DNA sequence: TGCGCCAGCAGCCAAGGTCAACAGGGGATTAGGATTGGAAACACCATATATTTT.

This chain connects TRBV5-8 to TRBJ2-1; 7 nucleotides align to TRBD1. V was pared by 6 bases and J by 7 bases, with 13 bases of the junction left unmatched. CDR1 SGHTS and CDR2 YDEGEE come from the germline V gene. There are 15 residues in the CDR3. CDR3 loop: CASTHRDPRGNEQFF. CDR3 nucleotide sequence: TGTGCCAGCACCCACCGGGACCCCAGGGGGAATGAGCAGTTCTTC.

The chain is built from TRBV6-1 and TRBJ1-1; D is ambiguous. This CDR3 is 12 amino acids long. The germline gives CDR1 MNHNS, CDR2 SASEGT. The V end lost 6 bases, the J end lost 8 bases, and 13 bases lay between the germline ends. CDR3 sequence reads: CASREAYTEAFF. CDR3 DNA sequence: TGTGCCAGCAGGGAGGCCTATACCGAAGCTTTCTTT.

The chain joins TRBV7-3 to TRBJ2-1; the D gene is possibly TRBD2 (7 bases). Trimming left V 0 bases short and J 3 bases short, with 15 bases between. The CDR3 runs to 17 residues. The germline V gene has CDR1 SGHTA and CDR2 FQGTGA. The CDR3 region has the DNA TGTGCCAGCAGCTTAACGTTGAGGCGGGGGCGCTACAATGAGCAGTTCTTC. Its protein product is CASSLTLRRGRYNEQFF.

This clone occurred a few times. This chain links TRBV27 with TRBJ1-4; D is unresolved. Trimming shortened V by 7 bases and J by 3 bases, and 12 bases separated the two germline ends. The CDR3 is 14 amino acids. Germline V gene data show CDR1 as MNHEY and CDR2 as SMNVEV (reference sequence). Here the CDR3 reads CASTLRDPNEKLFF. CDR3 DNA sequence: TGTGCCAGCACCCTGAGGGATCCTAATGAAAAACTGTTTTTT.

The chain employs TRBV28 and TRBJ2-5; TRBD1 agrees at 11 bases. The CDR3 totals 16 residues. Trimming removed 4 bases from V and 5 bases from J; junction bases left unmatched: 9. Germline CDR1 is MDHEN and CDR2 is SYDVKM. Here the CDR3 DNA reads TGTGCCAGCAGTTCTCCCGGACAGGGGGCGCGGGAGACCCAGTACTTC. This codes for CASSSPGQGARETQYF.

V usage is TRBV29-1 and J usage is TRBJ2-5; weak D call: TRBD1 (6 bases). The germline CDR1 and CDR2 sequences are SQVTM and ANQGSEA. CDR3 length equals 15 residues. The V gene lost 3 bases and the J gene lost 5 bases, with 19 bases spanning the gap. DNA of the CDR3: TGCAGCGTTGACCGGACAGCCCCTATGTGGGAGACCCAGTACTTC. It yields the protein CSVDRTAPMWETQYF. Combining the CDR3 with reference TRBV29-1 and TRBJ2-5 gives the whole variable domain SAVISQKPSRDICQRGTSLTIQCQVDSQVTMMFWYRQQPGQSLTLIATANQGSEATYESGFVIDKFPISRPNLTFSTLTVSNMSPEDSSIYLCSVDRTAPMWETQYFGPGTRLLVL.

The chain recombines TRBV19 with TRBJ1-1; D uncertain. Per germline, CDR1 LNHDA and CDR2 SQIVND (reference sequence). CDR3 length: 13 residues. V was trimmed by 7 bases and J by 0 bases, leaving 9 bases between them. DNA of the CDR3: TGTGCCAGTAAAGGAGGGCTGAACACTGAAGCTTTCTTT. It is translated as CASKGGLNTEAFF.

This clone was counted once. V gene TRBV1 combines with J gene TRBJ2-1; the table's D call of TRBD1 was not tested on the DNA. TRBV1 is a known pseudogene. The CDR3 runs to 16 residues. The CDR3 region is CTSSQEVQVPGSAEFF. The CDR3 bases are TGCACCAGCAGCCAAGAGGTTCAGGTCCCAGGGTCGGCGGAGTTCTTC.

The chain links TRBV29-1 to TRBJ2-5; D not certain. Germline V CDR1 and CDR2: SQVTM, ANQGSEA. Deletions cut 1 base from V and 2 bases from J, with 8 bases between. CDR3 length: 13 residues. The CDR3 DNA is TGCAGCGTTGAAGTTCCCGGGCAAGAGACCCAGTACTTC. Protein: CSVEVPGQETQYF.

This clone came up once. The chain combines TRBV30 with TRBJ1-2, with a weak D call TRBD1 (6 bases). Germline assignment: CDR1 GTSNPN and CDR2 SVGIG (reference sequence). V was clipped by 2 bases and J by 4 bases, with 14 bases between them. The CDR3 length is 14 residues. CDR3 sequence (DNA): TGTGCCTGGAGTCGCAGAGGGGGACCCTATGGCTACACCTTC. It encodes CAWSRRGGPYGYTF.

The genes are TRBV28 and TRBJ1-1; perhaps TRBD1 as D (6 bases). The CDR3 loop spans 14 amino acids. With 4 bases removed from V and 2 bases from J, the gap between germline ends came to 11 bases. Germline CDR1 is MDHEN and CDR2 is SYDVKM. CDR3 in DNA: TGTGCCAGCAGTTATACAGGGCCTAACACTGAAGCTTTCTTT. Encoded protein: CASSYTGPNTEAFF.

This chain links TRBV28 with TRBJ2-1; 7 bases align to TRBD2. With 5 bases clipped from V and 7 bases from J, the junction kept 11 bases outside the gene matches. Germline V lookup: CDR1 MDHEN, CDR2 SYDVKM. The CDR3 is 15 amino acids. The CDR3 DNA reads TGTGCCAGCAGTCGTAGACTAGCCCGAGTTAATGAGCAGTTCTTC. This translates into CASSRRLARVNEQFF.

The rearrangement joins TRBV2 to TRBJ1-2, with 7 bases aligning to TRBD1. With 4 bases clipped from V and 4 bases from J, the junction kept 6 bases outside the gene matches. The CDR3 is 14 residues long. Germline CDR1 reads SNHLY; CDR2 reads FYNNEI. The chain's CDR3 is CASSVRQGPYGYTF. The CDR3 DNA reads as TGTGCCAGCAGTGTTCGACAGGGCCCCTATGGCTACACCTTC.

The V call is TRBV30, the J call TRBJ2-5; weak D call: TRBD2 (5 bases). CDR1 and CDR2 (germline): GTSNPN, SVGIG (reference sequence). This CDR3 has 12 residues. Trimming took 2 bases from V and 4 from J, leaving 8 bases between them. The CDR3 nucleotides read TGTGCCTGGAGTTCCGGGGTAGAGACCCAGTACTTC. Encoded protein: CAWSSGVETQYF. Using reference TRBV30 and TRBJ2-5 for the parts outside the CDR3, the full variable domain is SQTIHQWPATLVQPVGSPLSLECTVEGTSNPNLYWYRQAAGRGLQLLFYSVGIGQISSEVPQNLSASRPQDRQFILSSKKLLLSDSGFYLCAWSSGVETQYFGPGTRLLVL.

J is TRBJ2-5 and V is TRBV5-1; perhaps TRBD1 as D (5 bases). Germline CDR1 reads SGHRS; CDR2 reads YFSETQ. This CDR3 is 14 amino acids long. Trimming stripped 0 bases from V and 3 bases from J, with 9 bases between. CDR3 loop: CASSLGTTKETQYF. The DNA for the CDR3 is TGCGCCAGCAGCTTGGGGACAACTAAAGAGACCCAGTACTTC.

This chain uses TRBV5-1 with TRBJ2-2, with 8 bases fitting TRBD2. V lost 7 bases to trimming and J lost 0 bases; unmatched junction nucleotides: 2. The CDR3 has 14 amino acids. Germline V gene sequence: CDR1 SGHRS, CDR2 YFSETQ. This chain's CDR3 is CASRGGANTGELFF. CDR3 coding DNA: TGCGCCAGCCGGGGGGGGGCGAACACCGGGGAGCTGTTTTTT.

As to this clone: The same CDR3 also results from other DNA sequences found in this sample. This chain joins TRBV27 and TRBJ2-6; D remains unclear. Germline CDR1 MNHEY, CDR2 SMNVEV (reference sequence). There are 13 residues in the CDR3. V lost 6 bases and J lost 2, with 5 bases in between. CDR3 protein: CASSLAGANVLTF. The CDR3 nucleotides read TGTGCCAGCAGCCTTGCTGGGGCCAACGTCCTGACTTTC. The variable domain in full, completed from reference TRBV27 and TRBJ2-6, reads EAQVTQNPRYLITVTGKKLTVTCSQNMNHEYMSWYRQDPGLGLRQIYYSMNVEVTDKGDVPEGYKVSRKEKRNFPLILESPSPNQTSLYFCASSLAGANVLTFGAGSRLTVL.

The chain combines TRBV4-1 with TRBJ2-1; tentative D call: TRBD2 (7 bases). The germline V and J ends were trimmed by 4 bases and 10 bases, with 17 bases remaining between them. The CDR3 has 14 residues. Germline V gene lookup returns CDR1 MGHRA and CDR2 YSYEKL. The CDR3 loop reads CASSPRTGGHEQFF. DNA of the CDR3: TGCGCCAGCAGCCCCCGGACGGGGGGACACGAGCAGTTCTTC.

This chain links TRBV29-1 with TRBJ2-5, with a possible D match to TRBD2 (6 bases). This CDR3 comprises 12 residues. Germline V gene sequence: CDR1 SQVTM, CDR2 ANQGSEA. V was clipped by 6 bases and J by 7 bases, with 15 bases between them. The CDR3 is CSVRDSGGTQYF. In DNA, the CDR3 is TGCAGCGTGAGGGACTCCGGAGGGACCCAGTACTTC.

V and J are TRBV5-1 and TRBJ1-2; D perhaps matches TRBD1 (5 bases). The V gene's germline CDR1 is SGHRS and CDR2 YFSETQ. The CDR3 is 14 amino acids. V gave up 1 base and J gave up 4 bases, with 11 bases separating them. In nucleotides, the CDR3 is TGCGCCAGCAGCTTGAGGTGGGGACTCTATGGCTACACCTTC. It specifies CASSLRWGLYGYTF.

The V gene is TRBV2, the J gene TRBJ2-5; 7 positions match TRBD2. Germline V lookup: CDR1 SNHLY, CDR2 FYNNEI. Trimming took 1 base from V and 10 from J; bases not matched to a gene: 12. CDR3 length equals 15 residues. CDR3 nucleotide sequence: TGTGCCAGCAGTGAAGAAGGGACTAAGAATCAGGTCCAGTACTTC. Residues: CASSEEGTKNQVQYF.

This chain links TRBV29-1 with TRBJ2-5, with 13 nucleotides matching TRBD2. The CDR3 covers 13 residues. Per the germline V gene, CDR1 is SQVTM and CDR2 is ANQGSEA. Trimming removed 8 bases from V and 4 bases from J; junction bases left unmatched: 4. DNA for the CDR3: TGCAGCCTTGGACTAGCGGGAGCAGAGACCCAGTACTTC. This codes for CSLGLAGAETQYF.

There are a few counts of this clone. The chain carries TRBV6-5 and TRBJ1-1; 7 positions match TRBD1. V was pared by 0 bases and J by 8 bases, with 6 bases of the junction left unmatched. The CDR3 loop spans 14 amino acids. Germline V gives CDR1 MNHEY, CDR2 SVGAGI. The CDR3 region has the DNA TGTGCCAGCAGTTACTCGAATAAGGGGGCGGAAGCTTTCTTT. This codes for CASSYSNKGAEAFF.

The chain couples TRBV28 to TRBJ1-2; 7 positions agree with TRBD1. The CDR3 has 16 residues. Germline V gives CDR1 MDHEN, CDR2 SYDVKM. V shed 4 bases and J 1 base; nucleotides not matched to a gene: 9. The CDR3 loop is CASSSTGQQINYGYTF. For the CDR3, the DNA is TGTGCCAGCAGTTCTACGGGACAGCAAATTAACTATGGCTACACCTTC.

The table lists this clone with a count of one. The gene calls are TRBV6-1 and TRBJ2-7, with a possible D match to TRBD1 (5 bases). Germline values: CDR1 MNHNS, CDR2 SASEGT. The CDR3 loop spans 15 amino acids. V gave up 4 bases and J gave up 6 bases, with 19 bases separating them. The CDR3 loop is CASSVRGYRVGEQYF. CDR3 nucleotides: TGTGCCAGCAGTGTAAGGGGCTACCGGGTGGGCGAGCAGTACTTC.

This chain connects TRBV28 to TRBJ2-7; D not resolved. The germline gives CDR1 MDHEN, CDR2 SYDVKM. The length of the CDR3 is 11 residues. V lost 5 bases, J lost 2 bases, and 4 bases lay in between. The DNA of the CDR3 is TGTGCCAGCAGTGAGACCTACGAGCAGTACTTC. It codes for CASSETYEQYF.

The V and J genes are TRBV11-3 and TRBJ2-5; the match to TRBD2 covers 11 bases. The CDR3 has 16 residues. The germline gives CDR1 SGHNT, CDR2 YENEEA. Losses at the gene ends were 1 base for V and 3 bases for J; bases not matched to a gene: 4. For the CDR3, the DNA is TGTGCCAGCAGCTTAGGGGGACTAGCGGCTAAAGAGACCCAGTACTTC. It is translated as CASSLGGLAAKETQYF. Full variable domain (rest looked up from reference TRBV11-3 and TRBJ2-5): EAGVVQSPRYKIIEKKQPVAFWCNPISGHNTLYWYLQNLGQGPELLIRYENEEAVDDSQLPKDRFSAERLKGVDSTLKIQPAELGDSAVYLCASSLGGLAAKETQYFGPGTRLLVL.

The J gene is TRBJ2-7, the V gene TRBV11-2; no clear D gene. The CDR3 is 12 residues long. Germline loops: CDR1 SGHAT, CDR2 FQNNGV. Trimming stripped 5 bases from V and 6 bases from J, with 11 bases between. CDR3 in amino acids: CASSLRYSEQYF. As DNA, the CDR3 is TGTGCCAGCAGCCTCCGATACTCCGAGCAGTACTTC.

This chain uses TRBV27 with TRBJ2-1, with 7 bases aligning to TRBD2. V dropped 4 bases and J dropped 0; count of bases not matched to a gene: 6. This CDR3 has 16 residues. CDR1 and CDR2 from the germline V gene are MNHEY and SMNVEV (reference sequence). CDR3 loop: CASSYASGSSYNEQFF. In nucleotides, the CDR3 is TGTGCCAGCAGTTATGCTAGCGGTAGCTCCTACAATGAGCAGTTCTTC.

In its sample, this clone was seen a few times. The V gene is TRBV29-1, the J gene TRBJ2-5; 16 bases map to TRBD2. The CDR3 has 17 amino acids. The junction had 9 bases not matched to a gene; V was cut back by 1 base and J by 7 bases. Germline V CDR1 and CDR2: SQVTM, ANQGSEA. The CDR3 is CSVEVGTSGRALGTQYF. CDR3 sequence (DNA): TGCAGCGTTGAAGTAGGGACTAGCGGGAGGGCCTTGGGGACCCAGTACTTC.